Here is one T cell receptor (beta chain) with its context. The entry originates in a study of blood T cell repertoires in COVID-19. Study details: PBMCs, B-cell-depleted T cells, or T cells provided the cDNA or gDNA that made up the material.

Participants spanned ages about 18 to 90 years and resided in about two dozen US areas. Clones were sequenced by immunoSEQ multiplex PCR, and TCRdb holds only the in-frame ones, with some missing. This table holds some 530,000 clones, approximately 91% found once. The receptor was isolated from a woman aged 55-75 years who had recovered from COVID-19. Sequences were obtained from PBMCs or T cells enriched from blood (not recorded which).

DNA of the CDR3: TGTGCCAGTAGAAGCCTCACAGGGGATTATGGCTACACCTTC. As protein: CASRSLTGDYGYTF. The chain has TRBV19 and TRBJ1-2, with 7 bases identical to TRBD1. This CDR3 spans 14 amino acids. Trimming at V came to 6 bases and at J to 5 bases, leaving 9 bases not matched to a gene. Germline assignment: CDR1 LNHDA and CDR2 SQIVND (reference sequence).